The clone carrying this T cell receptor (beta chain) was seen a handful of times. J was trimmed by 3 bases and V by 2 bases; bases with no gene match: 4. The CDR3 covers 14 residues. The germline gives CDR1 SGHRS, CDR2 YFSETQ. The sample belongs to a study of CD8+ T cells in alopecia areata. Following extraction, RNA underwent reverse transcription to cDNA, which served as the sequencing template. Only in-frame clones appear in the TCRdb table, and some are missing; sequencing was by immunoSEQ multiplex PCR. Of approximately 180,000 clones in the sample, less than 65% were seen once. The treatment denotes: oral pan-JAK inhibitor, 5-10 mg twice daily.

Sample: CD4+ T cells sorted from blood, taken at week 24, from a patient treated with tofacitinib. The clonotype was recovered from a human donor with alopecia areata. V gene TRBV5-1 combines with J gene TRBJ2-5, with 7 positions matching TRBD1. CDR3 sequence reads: CASSLGQAEETQYF. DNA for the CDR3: TGCGCCAGCAGCTTAGGACAGGCAGAAGAGACCCAGTACTTC.